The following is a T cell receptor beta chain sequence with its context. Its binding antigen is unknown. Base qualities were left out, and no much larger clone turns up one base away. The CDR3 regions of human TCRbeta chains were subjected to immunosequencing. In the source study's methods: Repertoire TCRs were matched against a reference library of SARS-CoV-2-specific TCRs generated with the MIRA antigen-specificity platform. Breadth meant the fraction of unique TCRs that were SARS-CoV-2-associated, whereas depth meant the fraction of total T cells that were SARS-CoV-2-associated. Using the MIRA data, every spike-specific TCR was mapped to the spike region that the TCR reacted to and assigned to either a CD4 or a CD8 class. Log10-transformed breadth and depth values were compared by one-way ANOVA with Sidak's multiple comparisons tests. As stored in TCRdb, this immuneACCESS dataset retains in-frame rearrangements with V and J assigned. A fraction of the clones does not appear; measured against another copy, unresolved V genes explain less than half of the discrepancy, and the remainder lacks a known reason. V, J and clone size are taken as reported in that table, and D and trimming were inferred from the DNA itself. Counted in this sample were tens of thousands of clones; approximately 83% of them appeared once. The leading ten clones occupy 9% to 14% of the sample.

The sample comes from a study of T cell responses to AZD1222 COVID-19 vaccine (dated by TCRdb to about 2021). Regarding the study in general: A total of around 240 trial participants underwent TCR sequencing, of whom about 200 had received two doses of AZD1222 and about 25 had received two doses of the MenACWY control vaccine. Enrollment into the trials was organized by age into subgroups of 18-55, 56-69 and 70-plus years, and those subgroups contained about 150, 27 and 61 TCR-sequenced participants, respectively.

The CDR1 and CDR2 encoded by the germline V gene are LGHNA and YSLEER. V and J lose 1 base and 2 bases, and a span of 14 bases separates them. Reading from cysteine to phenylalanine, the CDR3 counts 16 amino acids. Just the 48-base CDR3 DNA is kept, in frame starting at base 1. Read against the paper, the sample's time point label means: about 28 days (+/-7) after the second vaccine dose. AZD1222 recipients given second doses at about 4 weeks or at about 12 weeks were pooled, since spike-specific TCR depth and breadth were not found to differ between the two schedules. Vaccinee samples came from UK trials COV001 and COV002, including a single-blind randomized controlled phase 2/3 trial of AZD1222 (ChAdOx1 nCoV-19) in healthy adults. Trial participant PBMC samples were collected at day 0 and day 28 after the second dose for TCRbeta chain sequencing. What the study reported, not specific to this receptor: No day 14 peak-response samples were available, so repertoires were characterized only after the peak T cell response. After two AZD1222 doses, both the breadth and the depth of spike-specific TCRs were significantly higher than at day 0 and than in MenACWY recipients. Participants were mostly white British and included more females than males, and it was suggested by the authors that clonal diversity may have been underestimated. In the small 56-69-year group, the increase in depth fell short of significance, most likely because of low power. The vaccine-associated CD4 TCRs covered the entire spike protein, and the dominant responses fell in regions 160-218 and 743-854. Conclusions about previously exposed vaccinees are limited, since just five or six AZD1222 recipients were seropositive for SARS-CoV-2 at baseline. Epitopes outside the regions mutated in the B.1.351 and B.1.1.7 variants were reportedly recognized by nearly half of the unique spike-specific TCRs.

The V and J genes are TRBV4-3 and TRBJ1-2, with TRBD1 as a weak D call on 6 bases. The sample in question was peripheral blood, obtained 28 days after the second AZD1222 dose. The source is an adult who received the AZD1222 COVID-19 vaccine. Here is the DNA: TGCGCCAGCAGCCAAGGGACAGTGGGATCGAACTATGGCTACACCTTC. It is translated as CASSQGTVGSNYGYTF.